This paragraph reports one T cell receptor (beta chain). Antigen specificity is unknown. This entry is derived from a study of vaccination and CD4 T cells after COVID-19. Whole-study findings and limits: Only after vaccination were a median about 87% of convalescents' reactive clones seen.

Sequencing of the DNA from cultured CD4+ T cells was carried out with the Oncomine TCR Beta short-read assay. TCRdb passed the PCR reads through MiXCR, listing each CDR3 protein once. The repertoire holds some 16,000 distinct CDR3 sequences, with approximately 45% as singletons. Treatment: roughly ten-day PBMC culture with coronavirus spike peptide pools or control peptides (ViraFEST assay). First, ViraFEST expanded antigen-specific T cells with peptide pools, and next it sequenced the TCRs. The authors cultured 2 million or so PBMCs per well with about 10 IU/ml IL-2 and approximately 9 ug/ml peptide pools. The specimen was CD4+ T cells from blood, cultured in vitro, collected after SARS-CoV-2 vaccination. This receptor was taken from a human donor who had recovered from COVID-19.

CDR3: CASSAGLAGLSYNEQFF. CDR3 nucleotide sequence: TGTGCCAGCAGTGCGGGACTAGCGGGACTCTCCTACAATGAGCAGTTCTTC. This rearrangement joins TRBV27 to TRBJ2-1, with 13 bases fitting TRBD2. The trim removed 5 bases at V and 0 bases at J, leaving 4 bases unmatched. The length of the CDR3 is 17 residues. Germline V gene sequence: CDR1 MNHEY, CDR2 SMNVEV (reference sequence).